These 15 T cell receptor beta chains originate from one sample sequenced in a study of blood T cell repertoires in COVID-19. Clones were sequenced by immunoSEQ multiplex PCR, and TCRdb holds only the in-frame ones, with some missing. The profile shows 150,000 to 200,000 clones, approximately 86% of them singletons. Sequenced: peripheral blood. These receptors all stem from an older man with acute or convalescent COVID-19.

The genes are TRBV4-1 and TRBJ2-7; D remains unclear. Trimming stripped 2 bases from V and 0 bases from J, with 8 bases between. CDR3 size: 14 residues. Germline V gives CDR1 MGHRA, CDR2 YSYEKL. In DNA form, the CDR3 reads TGCGCCAGCAGCCAACCCAGAATCTCCTACGAGCAGTACTTC. Encoded protein: CASSQPRISYEQYF.

The DNA of the CDR3 is TGTGCCAGCAGTTTCCGGGGGGGCTATCATCAGCCCCAGCATTTT. Protein: CASSFRGGYHQPQHF. The V and J genes are TRBV28 and TRBJ1-5; D is perhaps TRBD1 (6 bases). The CDR3 extends over 15 amino acids. Trimming stripped 3 bases from V and 5 bases from J, with 14 bases between. Germline CDR1 reads MDHEN; CDR2 reads SYDVKM.

The genes are TRBV5-1 and TRBJ2-3; possible D gene TRBD2, 6 bases. Germline V gene data show CDR1 as SGHRS and CDR2 as YFSETQ. The CDR3 has 13 residues. With 1 base removed from V and 5 bases from J, the gap between germline ends came to 8 bases. In DNA form, the CDR3 reads TGCGCCAGCAGCTTGTGGGGGGTAGATACGCAGTATTTT. This codes for CASSLWGVDTQYF.

J is TRBJ2-5 and V is TRBV20-1; D perhaps matches TRBD2 (5 bases). The CDR3 covers 11 residues. CDR1 is DFQATT and CDR2 is SNEGSKA in the germline V gene (reference sequence). V lost 3 bases to trimming and J lost 5 bases, with 7 bases between them. CDR3 in amino acids: CSASPGETQYF. The CDR3 DNA is TGCAGTGCTAGCCCGGGGGAGACCCAGTACTTC.

The rearrangement uses TRBV5-6 and TRBJ2-1; no clear D. Germline-derived CDR1 and CDR2 are SGHDT and YYEEEE. The CDR3 has 16 residues. V shed 0 bases and J shed 2 bases, with 12 bases lying between them. The CDR3 loop is CASSLGLTSTYNEQFF. As DNA, the CDR3 is TGTGCCAGCAGCTTGGGTCTGACTTCTACCTACAATGAGCAGTTCTTC.

This chain joins TRBV16 and TRBJ1-1; TRBD1 agrees at 11 bases. Germline CDR1 and CDR2: KGHSY and FQNENV. V was clipped by 3 bases and J by 6 bases; unmatched bases: 9. CDR3 length equals 16 residues. The CDR3 here is CASSQSTGTGGSEAFF. The CDR3 DNA reads as TGTGCCAGCAGCCAGTCTACCGGGACAGGGGGTTCTGAAGCTTTCTTT.

The V gene is TRBV10-3, the J gene TRBJ1-4; no clear D. V lost 0 bases to trimming and J lost 7 bases, with 9 bases between them. Per the germline V gene, CDR1 is ENHRY and CDR2 is SYGVKD. The CDR3 totals 14 residues. The CDR3 DNA is TGTGCCATCAGTGAGTCCGGGGTTGGTGAAAAACTGTTTTTT. Translating gives CAISESGVGEKLFF.

This chain links TRBV2 with TRBJ2-3, with 9 bases aligning to TRBD1. From germline, CDR1 is SNHLY and CDR2 FYNNEI. This CDR3 spans 15 amino acids. V lost 6 bases and J lost 2; bases outside the gene matches: 6. CDR3 nucleotide sequence: TGTGCCAGCAGGACCGGGACAGGGCCCACAGATACGCAGTATTTT. Protein: CASRTGTGPTDTQYF.

The chain links TRBV7-9 to TRBJ1-1; a weak D match, TRBD1 (6 bases). The CDR3 sequence is 14 residues long. Germline V gene data show CDR1 as SEHNR and CDR2 as FQNEAQ (reference sequence). Trimming removed 4 bases at V and 0 bases at J, with 9 bases between. The CDR3 protein is CASSYTGMNTEAFF. The CDR3 DNA sequence: TGTGCCAGCAGCTACACAGGGATGAACACTGAAGCTTTCTTT.

V usage is TRBV6-5 and J usage is TRBJ1-5, with 8 bases identical to TRBD1. CDR1 and CDR2 (germline): MNHEY, SVGAGI. V gave up 5 bases and J gave up 6 bases; unmatched junction bases: 9. The CDR3 runs 15 residues. DNA for the CDR3: TGTGCCAGCAGTCCCCGGACAGGGATGGGTCAGCCCCAGCATTTT. As protein: CASSPRTGMGQPQHF.

The rearrangement joins TRBV7-9 to TRBJ2-2; 10 bases map to TRBD1. The CDR3 totals 15 residues. CDR1 and CDR2 (germline): SEHNR, FQNEAQ (reference sequence). Unmatched junction bases numbered 9, after V lost 4 bases and J lost 10 bases. CDR3 sequence: CASSSTGTGDLELFF. CDR3 nucleotides: TGTGCCAGCAGCTCCACCGGGACAGGGGACTTGGAGCTGTTTTTT.

The gene calls are TRBV5-4 and TRBJ2-7; TRBD1 might be the D (5 bases). The CDR3 is 14 residues long. Germline loops: CDR1 SGHNT, CDR2 YYREEE (reference sequence). Trimming left V 5 bases short and J 3 bases short, with 15 bases between. CDR3 loop: CASRPSIQVYEQYF. The CDR3 DNA sequence: TGTGCCAGCAGGCCAAGCATACAGGTCTACGAGCAGTACTTC.

This sequence joins TRBV11-2 and TRBJ1-2; a possible D gene is TRBD1 (5 bases). This CDR3 has 13 amino acids. Germline CDR1 is SGHAT and CDR2 is FQNNGV. Trimming removed 5 bases from V and 5 bases from J, with 12 bases in between. CDR3 nucleotide sequence: TGTGCCAGCAGCCCGGGACTGGTTTATGGCTACACCTTC. Encoded protein: CASSPGLVYGYTF.

The chain combines TRBV4-1 with TRBJ2-1; tentative D call: TRBD1 (6 bases). The CDR3 contains 16 residues. Germline V gene lookup returns CDR1 MGHRA and CDR2 YSYEKL. The V gene lost 5 bases and the J gene lost 0 bases, with 14 bases spanning the gap. The CDR3 is CASSVQGISSYNEQFF. The CDR3 DNA reads TGCGCCAGCAGCGTACAGGGAATAAGCTCCTACAATGAGCAGTTCTTC.

The chain carries TRBV11-2 and TRBJ2-2; no reliable D call. The CDR3 is 14 residues long. V gave up 2 bases and J gave up 0 bases, with 4 bases separating them. In germline, CDR1 is SGHAT, CDR2 FQNNGV. Written as DNA, the CDR3 is TGTGCCAGCAGCTTAACTTCGAACACCGGGGAGCTGTTTTTT. Translation gives CASSLTSNTGELFF.